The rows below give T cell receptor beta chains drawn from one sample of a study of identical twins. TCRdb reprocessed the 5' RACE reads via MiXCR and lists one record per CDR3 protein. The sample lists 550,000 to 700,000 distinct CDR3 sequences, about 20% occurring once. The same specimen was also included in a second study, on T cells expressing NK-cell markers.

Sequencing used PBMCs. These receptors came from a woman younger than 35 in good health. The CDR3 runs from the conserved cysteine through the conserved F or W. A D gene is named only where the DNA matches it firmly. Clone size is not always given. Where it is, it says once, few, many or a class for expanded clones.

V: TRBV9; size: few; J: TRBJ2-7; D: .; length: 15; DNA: TGTGCCAGCAGCGTAGGCGGGGGCCAGGCCTACGAGCAGTACTTC; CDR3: CASSVGGGQAYEQYF
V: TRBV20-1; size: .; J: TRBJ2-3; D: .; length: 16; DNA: TGCAGTGCTCGACCGGTAGGGGGAGTTTTCACAGATACGCAGTATTTT; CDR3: CSARPVGGVFTDTQYF
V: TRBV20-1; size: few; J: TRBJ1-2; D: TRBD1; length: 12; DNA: TGCAGTGGGGACAGAAATAACTATGGCTACACCTTC; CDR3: CSGDRNNYGYTF
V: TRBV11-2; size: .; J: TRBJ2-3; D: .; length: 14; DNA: TGTGCCAGCAGCCGTCGACAATTTTCGGATACGCAGTATTTT; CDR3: CASSRRQFSDTQYF
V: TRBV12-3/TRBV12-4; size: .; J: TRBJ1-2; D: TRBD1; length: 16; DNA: TGTGCCAGCAGTTCTCGGGGACACAGGGGAAATTGGGGCTACACCTTC; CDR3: CASSSRGHRGNWGYTF
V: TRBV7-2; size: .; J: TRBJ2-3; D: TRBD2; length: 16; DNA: TGTGCCAGCAGCTTCTTAGCGGGGGGTCACACAGATACGCAGTATTTT; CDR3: CASSFLAGGHTDTQYF
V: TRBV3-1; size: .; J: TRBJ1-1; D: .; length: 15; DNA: TGTGCCAGCAGCCAGGAATGGGGGTTGAACACTGAAGCTTTCTTT; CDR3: CASSQEWGLNTEAFF
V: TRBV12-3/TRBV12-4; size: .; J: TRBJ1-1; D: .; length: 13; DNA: TGTGCCAGCAGTTTGGCTGGTGGATTTTTAGCTTTCTTT; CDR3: CASSLAGGFLAFF
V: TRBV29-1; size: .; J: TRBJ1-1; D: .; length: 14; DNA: TGCAGCGCCAGGTGGTCCCCAGCGAACACTGAAGCTTTCTTT; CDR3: CSARWSPANTEAFF
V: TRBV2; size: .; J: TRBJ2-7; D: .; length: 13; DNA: TGTGCCAGCGGGGGAGTGCCCTCCTACGAGCAGTACTTC; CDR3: CASGGVPSYEQYF
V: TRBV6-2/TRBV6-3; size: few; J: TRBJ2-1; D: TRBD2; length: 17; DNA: TGTGCCAGCAGTTCCCTTTTTGGACTAGCGGGAGTGGAGGAGCAGTTCTTC; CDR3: CASSSLFGLAGVEEQFF
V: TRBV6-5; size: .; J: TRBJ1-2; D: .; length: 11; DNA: TGTGCCAGCCGCCTTGGTTATGGCTACACCTTC; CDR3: CASRLGYGYTF
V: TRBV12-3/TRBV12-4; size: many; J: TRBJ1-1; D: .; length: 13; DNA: TGTGCCAGCAGTTCAACAGCGAACACTGAAGCTTTCTTT; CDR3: CASSSTANTEAFF
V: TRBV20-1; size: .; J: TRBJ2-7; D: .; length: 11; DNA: TGCAGTGCTGAACAGGTCGACGAGCAGTACTTC; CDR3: CSAEQVDEQYF
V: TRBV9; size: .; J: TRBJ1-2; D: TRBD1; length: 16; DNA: TGTGCCAGCAGCCCCATTCCGGGACAGGGCGTCGGTGGCTACACCTTC; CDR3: CASSPIPGQGVGGYTF
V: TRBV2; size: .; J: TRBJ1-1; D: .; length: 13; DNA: TGTGCCAGCATTGGAACCATGAACACTGAAGCTTTCTTT; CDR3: CASIGTMNTEAFF
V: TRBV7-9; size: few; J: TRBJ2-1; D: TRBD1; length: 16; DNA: TGTGCCAGCAGCAAGACAGGGGATTTTTCCTACAATGAGCAGTTCTTC; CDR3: CASSKTGDFSYNEQFF
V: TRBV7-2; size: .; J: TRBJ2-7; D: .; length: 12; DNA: TGTGCCAGCAGCCACGGAAACTACGAGCAGTACTTC; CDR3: CASSHGNYEQYF
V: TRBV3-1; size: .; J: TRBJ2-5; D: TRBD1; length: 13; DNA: TGTGCCAGCAGCCTCCGGACAGGGGGGACCCAGTACTTC; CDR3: CASSLRTGGTQYF
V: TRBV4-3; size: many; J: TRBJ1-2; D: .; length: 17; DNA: TGCGCCAGCAGCCAAGATCTAGGTACAGTCACTAACTATGGCTACACCTTC; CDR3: CASSQDLGTVTNYGYTF
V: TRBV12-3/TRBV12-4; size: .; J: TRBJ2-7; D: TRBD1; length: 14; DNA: TGTGCCAGCAGTTTCGAGGACAGGGGCTACGAGCAGTACTTC; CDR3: CASSFEDRGYEQYF
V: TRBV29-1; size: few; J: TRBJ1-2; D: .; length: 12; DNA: TGCAGCGTTCAGCGGGTAGGCTATGGCTACACCTTC; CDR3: CSVQRVGYGYTF
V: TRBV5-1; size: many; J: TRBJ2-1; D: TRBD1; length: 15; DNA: TGCGCCAGCAGCCTGGGACAGGGGATTTACAATGAGCAGTTCTTC; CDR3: CASSLGQGIYNEQFF
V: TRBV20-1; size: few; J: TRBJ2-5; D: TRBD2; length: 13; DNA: TGCAGTGCCGAGCGGGAGGGATTTTTGGCCCAGTACTTC; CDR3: CSAEREGFLAQYF
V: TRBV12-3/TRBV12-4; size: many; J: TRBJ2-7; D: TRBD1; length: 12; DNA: TGTGCCAGCAGGTGGACAGGGGGCGAGCAGTACTTC; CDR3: CASRWTGGEQYF
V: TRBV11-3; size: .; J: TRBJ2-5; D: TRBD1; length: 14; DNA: TGTGCCAGCAGCGATACTCAGGGGGCTCAGACCCAGTACTTC; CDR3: CASSDTQGAQTQYF
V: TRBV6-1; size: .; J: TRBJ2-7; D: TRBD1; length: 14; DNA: TGTGCCAGTGGTCGGACAGGGGGCGCGGACGAGCAGTACTTC; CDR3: CASGRTGGADEQYF
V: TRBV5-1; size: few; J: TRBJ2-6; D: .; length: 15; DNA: TGCGCCAGCAGCGGGGGCGCAGGTGGGGCCAACGTCCTGACTTTC; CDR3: CASSGGAGGANVLTF
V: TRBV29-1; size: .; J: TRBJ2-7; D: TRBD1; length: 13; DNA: TGCAGCGTTGACCGGACAGGGGGAAGGGAGCAGTACTTC; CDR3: CSVDRTGGREQYF
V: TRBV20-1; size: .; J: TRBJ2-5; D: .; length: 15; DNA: TGCAGTGCTAGATCCCCGCTAGCGCCTAATCTGGCCCAGTACTTC; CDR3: CSARSPLAPNLAQYF
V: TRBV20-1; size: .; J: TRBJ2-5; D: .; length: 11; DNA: TGCAGTGCTACCCCGGGAGAGACCCAGTACTTC; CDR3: CSATPGETQYF
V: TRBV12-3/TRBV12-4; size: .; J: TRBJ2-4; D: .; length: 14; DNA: TGTGCCAGCAGTTTAGGCGGAAAAGGGGACATTCAGTACTTC; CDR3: CASSLGGKGDIQYF
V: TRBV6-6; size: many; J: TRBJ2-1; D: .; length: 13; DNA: TGTGCCAGCAGCCGTAACACAGTCAATGAGCAGTTCTTC; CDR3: CASSRNTVNEQFF
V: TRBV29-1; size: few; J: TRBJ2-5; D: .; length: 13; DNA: TGCAGCGTTTACACGGGCTCAGGGGAGACCCAGTACTTC; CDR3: CSVYTGSGETQYF
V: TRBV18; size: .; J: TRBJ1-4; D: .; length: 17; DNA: TGTGCCAGCTCACCACCGGCGGGGCGCCCCGAAAATGAAAAACTGTTTTTT; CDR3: CASSPPAGRPENEKLFF
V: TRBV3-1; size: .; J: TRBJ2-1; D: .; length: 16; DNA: TGTGCCAGCAGCTCCCGGACAGCCCGGGATAGCAATGAGCAGTTCTTC; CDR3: CASSSRTARDSNEQFF
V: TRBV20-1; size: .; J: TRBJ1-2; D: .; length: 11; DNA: TGCAGTGCTGCCACCCTTGGGAGCTACACCTTC; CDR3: CSAATLGSYTF
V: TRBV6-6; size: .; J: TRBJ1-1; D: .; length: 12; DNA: TGTGCCAGCGTTGCCGGACTACCTGAAGCTTTCTTT; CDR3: CASVAGLPEAFF
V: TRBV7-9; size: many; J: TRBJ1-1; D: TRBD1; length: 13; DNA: TGTGCCAGCGTAACAGGGGCTTACGCTGAAGCTTTCTTT; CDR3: CASVTGAYAEAFF
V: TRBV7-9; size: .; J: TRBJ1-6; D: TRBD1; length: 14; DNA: TGTGCCAGCAGCCGCGGACAGGGAAGTTCACCCCTCCACTTT; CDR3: CASSRGQGSSPLHF
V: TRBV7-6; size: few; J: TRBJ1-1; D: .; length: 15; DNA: TGTGCCAGCAGCGACTATGGATCTTTGAACACTGAAGCTTTCTTT; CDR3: CASSDYGSLNTEAFF
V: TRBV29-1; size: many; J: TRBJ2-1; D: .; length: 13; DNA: TGCAGCGTTGTACAGGTTGGATACAATGAGCAGTTCTTC; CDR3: CSVVQVGYNEQFF
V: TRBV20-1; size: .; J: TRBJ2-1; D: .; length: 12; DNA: TGCAGTGCTAGAGACCAAGCGGTTGAGCAGTTCTTC; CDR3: CSARDQAVEQFF
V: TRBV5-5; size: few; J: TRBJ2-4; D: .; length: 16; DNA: TGTGCCAGCAGCTTGGATGGGTTGGCGGCCAAAAACATTCAGTACTTC; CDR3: CASSLDGLAAKNIQYF
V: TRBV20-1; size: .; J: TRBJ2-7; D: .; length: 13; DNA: TGCAGTGCTTCGATGACTGCTCCCTACGAGCAGTACTTC; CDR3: CSASMTAPYEQYF
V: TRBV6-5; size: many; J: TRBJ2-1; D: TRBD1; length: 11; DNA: TGTGCCACCAAAAGCAGGGACAGGGGGTTCTTC; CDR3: CATKSRDRGFF
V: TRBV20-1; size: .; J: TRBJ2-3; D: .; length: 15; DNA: TGCAGTGCTCGATCCCTCCGGCCCGCCACAGATACGCAGTATTTT; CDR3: CSARSLRPATDTQYF
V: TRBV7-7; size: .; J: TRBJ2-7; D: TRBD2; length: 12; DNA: TGTGCTAGCAGCCCGACTAGCGTCGAGCAGTACTTC; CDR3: CASSPTSVEQYF
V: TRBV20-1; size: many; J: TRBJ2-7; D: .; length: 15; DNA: TGCAGTGCTAGAGATTGGTCTAGCGCCTCCTACGAGCAGTACTTC; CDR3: CSARDWSSASYEQYF
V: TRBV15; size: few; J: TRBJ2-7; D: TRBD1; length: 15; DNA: TGTGCCACCAGCATACGACAGGGGATGGGTTACGAGCAGTACTTC; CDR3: CATSIRQGMGYEQYF
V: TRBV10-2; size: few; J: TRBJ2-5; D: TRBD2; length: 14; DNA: TGCGCCAGTGCGGGACTAGCGGACCAAGAGACCCAGTACTTC; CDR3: CASAGLADQETQYF
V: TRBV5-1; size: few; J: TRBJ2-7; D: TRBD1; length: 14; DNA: TGCGCCAGCAGCAGACAGGGGTATGGATACGAGCAGTACTTC; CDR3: CASSRQGYGYEQYF
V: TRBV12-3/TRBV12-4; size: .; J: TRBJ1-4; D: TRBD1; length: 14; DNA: TGTGCCAGCAGTTCCCCGGGACAGAGGGAAAAACTGTTTTTT; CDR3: CASSSPGQREKLFF
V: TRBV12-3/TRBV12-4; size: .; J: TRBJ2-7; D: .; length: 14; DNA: TGTGCCAGCAGTTTAGCGGAAGGGGCCTACGAGCAGTACTTC; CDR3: CASSLAEGAYEQYF
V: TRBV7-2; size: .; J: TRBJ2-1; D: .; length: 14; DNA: TGTGCCAGCAGCTTATCGGGCCTAGCCAATGAGCAGTTCTTC; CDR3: CASSLSGLANEQFF
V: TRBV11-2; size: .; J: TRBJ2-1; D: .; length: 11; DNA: TGTGCCAGCCAAATAGGCGCTGAGCAGTTCTTC; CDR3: CASQIGAEQFF